This T cell receptor beta chain was documented in a study of T cell repertoires in cytomegalovirus infection. Study-level information: Based on public TCR beta signatures, there were indications of CMV infection and of a matching HLA type. Study observations and caveats: CMV-specific TCR beta clonotypes restricted by HLA-C dominated the ex vivo response.

TCRdb passed the reads through MiXCR, listing each CDR3 protein once. The sample lists about 130,000 distinct CDR3 sequences, roughly 9% occurring once. The ends lost 3 bases at V and 8 bases at J; junction bases unmatched: 13. CDR3 size: 18 residues. Germline V lookup: CDR1 SGHNT, CDR2 YENEEA. Turning to this clonotype: Its antigen is still unknown. It may be a read error: a sequence one base away is much more abundant.

The sequence came from a human donor in good health (CMV status not recorded). Some clones in this sample may be carry-over from other donors' samples. The chain carries TRBV11-3 and TRBJ2-1; TRBD2 matches 13 bases. Sequencing was carried out using PBMCs. The CDR3 nucleotides are TGTGCCAGCAGCTTCTCGACTAGCGGGGGGATTCTTTTGGATGAGCAGTTCTTC. This sequence encodes CASSFSTSGGILLDEQFF.